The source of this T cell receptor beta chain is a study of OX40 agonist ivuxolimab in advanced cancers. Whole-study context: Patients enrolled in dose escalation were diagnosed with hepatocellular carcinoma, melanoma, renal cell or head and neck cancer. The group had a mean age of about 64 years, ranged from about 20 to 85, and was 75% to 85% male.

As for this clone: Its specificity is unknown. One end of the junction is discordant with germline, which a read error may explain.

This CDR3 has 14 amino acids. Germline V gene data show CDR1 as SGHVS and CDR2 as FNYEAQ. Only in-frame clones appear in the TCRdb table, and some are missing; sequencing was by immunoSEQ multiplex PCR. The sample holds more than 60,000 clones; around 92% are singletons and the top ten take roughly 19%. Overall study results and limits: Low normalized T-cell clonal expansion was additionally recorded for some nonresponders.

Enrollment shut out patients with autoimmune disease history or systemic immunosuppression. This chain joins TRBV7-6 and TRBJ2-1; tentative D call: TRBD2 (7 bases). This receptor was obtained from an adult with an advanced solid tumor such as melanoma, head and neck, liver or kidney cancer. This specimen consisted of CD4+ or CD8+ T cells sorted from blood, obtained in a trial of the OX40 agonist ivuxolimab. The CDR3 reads CASSIASGGSEQFF. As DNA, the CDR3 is TGTGCCAGCAGCATAGCCTCGGGGGGCAGTGAGCAGTTCTTC.